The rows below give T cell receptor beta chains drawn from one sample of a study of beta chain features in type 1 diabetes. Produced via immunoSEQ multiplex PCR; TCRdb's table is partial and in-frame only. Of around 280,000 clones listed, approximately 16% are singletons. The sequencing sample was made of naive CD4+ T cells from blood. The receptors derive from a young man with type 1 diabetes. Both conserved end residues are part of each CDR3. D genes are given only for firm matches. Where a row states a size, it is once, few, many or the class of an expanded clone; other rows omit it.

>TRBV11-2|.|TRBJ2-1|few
TGTGCCAGCAGCTTAGTGGCAGGGCAGACATACAATGAGCAGTTCTTC
CASSLVAGQTYNEQFF
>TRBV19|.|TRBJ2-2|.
TGTGCCAGTAGGTCAGCAGGGGACACCGGGGAGCTGTTTTTT
CASRSAGDTGELFF
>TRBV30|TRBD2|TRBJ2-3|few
TGTGCCTGGACCCCGGGACTAGTAGAAGGAGATACGCAGTATTTT
CAWTPGLVEGDTQYF
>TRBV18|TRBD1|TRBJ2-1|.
TGTGCCAGCTCACCTTCGCCGGGACAGGGCACCCACAATGAGCAGTTCTTC
CASSPSPGQGTHNEQFF
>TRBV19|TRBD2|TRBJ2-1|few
TGTGCCAGTAGTATGCCTAGCGGGGGTTACTCCTACAATGAGCAGTTCTTC
CASSMPSGGYSYNEQFF
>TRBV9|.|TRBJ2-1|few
TGTGCCAGCAGCGTGGGGGCCTTAAATGAGCAGTTCTTC
CASSVGALNEQFF
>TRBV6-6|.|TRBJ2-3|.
TGTGCCAGCAGTTCGGTGTCAGATACGCAGTATTTT
CASSSVSDTQYF
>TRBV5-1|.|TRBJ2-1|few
TGCGCCAGCAGCCCGTCGAGACTCGGGGTGAATGAGCAGTTCTTC
CASSPSRLGVNEQFF
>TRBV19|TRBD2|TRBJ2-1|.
TGTGCCAGTAGTAAGGGACTATACAATGAGCAGTTCTTC
CASSKGLYNEQFF
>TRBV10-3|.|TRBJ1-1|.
TGTGCCATCAGTGACAGTCGGAGGGACACTGAAGCTTTCTTT
CAISDSRRDTEAFF
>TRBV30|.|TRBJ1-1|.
TGTGCCTGGGATACAGGGTACGTCTATCGGCCAGCTTTCTTT
CAWDTGYVYRPAFF
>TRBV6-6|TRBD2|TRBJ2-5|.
TGTGCCAGCAGTGCACCCGGACTAGCGGGAGAGACCCAGTACTTC
CASSAPGLAGETQYF
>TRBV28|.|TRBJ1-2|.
TGTGCCAGCAGTTTATTTACTGCTAACTATGGCTACACCTTC
CASSLFTANYGYTF
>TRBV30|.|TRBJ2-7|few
TGTGCCTGGGCTTACAGGGACGAGCAGTACTTC
CAWAYRDEQYF
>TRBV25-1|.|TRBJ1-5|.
TGTGCCAGCAGTGGGGGGTGGATAGCGGTCTTTGGCCAGCCCCAGCATTTT
CASSGGWIAVFGQPQHF
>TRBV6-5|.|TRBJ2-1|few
TGTGCCAGCAGTTACCAGGGGGGCTCCTACAATGAGCAGTTCTTC
CASSYQGGSYNEQFF
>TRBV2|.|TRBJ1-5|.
TGTGCCAGCAGTTTACAGGCCCCTAGCAATCAGCCCCAGCATTTT
CASSLQAPSNQPQHF
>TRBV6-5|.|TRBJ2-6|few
TGTGCCAGCAGCCAGAGACAGAACGTCCTGACTTTC
CASSQRQNVLTF
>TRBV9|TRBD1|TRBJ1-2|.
TGTGCCAGCAGCGTAGCTGGACAGGGATTTGCTGGCTACACCTTC
CASSVAGQGFAGYTF
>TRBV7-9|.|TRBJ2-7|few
TGTGCCAGCAGCCGGGGCGGCCAGGGGCTGGTGGGGGAGCAGTACTTC
CASSRGGQGLVGEQYF
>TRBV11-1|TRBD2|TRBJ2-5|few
TGTGCCAGCTGTCCGACTAGCAACTTTCAAGAGACCCAGTACTTC
CASCPTSNFQETQYF
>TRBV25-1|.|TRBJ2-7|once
TGTGCCAGCAGTGAGGGGCCCTACGAGCAGTACTTC
CASSEGPYEQYF
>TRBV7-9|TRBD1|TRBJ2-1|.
TGTGCCAGCAGGGCCGACAGGGGCTCCTACAATGAGCAGTTCTTC
CASRADRGSYNEQFF
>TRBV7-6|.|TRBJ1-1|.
TGTGCCAGCAGCTGGGGCAGTGGCATGAACACTGAAGCTTTCTTT
CASSWGSGMNTEAFF
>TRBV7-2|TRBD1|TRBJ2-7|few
TGTGCCAGCAGCTTGACAGGGTTGATATCGGGAGAGCAGTACTTC
CASSLTGLISGEQYF
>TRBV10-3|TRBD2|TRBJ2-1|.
TGTGCCATTCGGAGGGCCGGAGCAGCGGGAGGACGTTACAATGAGCAGTTCTTC
CAIRRAGAAGGRYNEQFF
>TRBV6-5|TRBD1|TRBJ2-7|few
TGTGCCGCCGGACAGGGCTACGAGCAGTACTTC
CAAGQGYEQYF
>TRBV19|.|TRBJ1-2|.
TGTGCCAGTAGTATAGGATCGACAGGCTATGGCTACACCTTC
CASSIGSTGYGYTF
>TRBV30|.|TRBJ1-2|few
TGTGCCACCCGGGGGGGGCGCTTCTATGGCTACACCTTC
CATRGGRFYGYTF
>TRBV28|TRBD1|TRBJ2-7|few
TGTGCCAGCAGGCAGGGGGCCTACGAGCAGTACTTC
CASRQGAYEQYF
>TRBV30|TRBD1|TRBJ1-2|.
TGTGCCTGGAGTGTATTGTCAGGGGGCGGCTACACCTTC
CAWSVLSGGGYTF
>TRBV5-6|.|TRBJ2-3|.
TGTGCCAGCAGCTTGGGGTCAGGGCTCACAGATACGCAGTATTTT
CASSLGSGLTDTQYF
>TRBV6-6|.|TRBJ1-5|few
TGTGCCAGCAGCCTAATAATCGAAGGGGGCCAGCATTTT
CASSLIIEGGQHF
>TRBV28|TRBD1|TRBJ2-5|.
TGTGCCAGTTGGGGGCTTCGCCAAATCCGGGACAGGGCTGCGGAGACCCAGTACTTC
CASWGLRQIRDRAAETQYF
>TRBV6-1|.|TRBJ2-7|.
TGTGCCAGCAGTGAGAGCTACGAGCAGTACTTC
CASSESYEQYF
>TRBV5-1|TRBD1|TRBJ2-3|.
TGCGCCAGCAGCTTGACGGACAGGGTGGTGGATACGCAGTATTTT
CASSLTDRVVDTQYF
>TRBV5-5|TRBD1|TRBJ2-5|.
TGTGCCAGCAGCGGGGTTGGACAGGCCCAAGAGACCCAGTACTTC
CASSGVGQAQETQYF
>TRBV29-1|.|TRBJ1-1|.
TGCAGCGCCGGGGAGGGGCTGAACACTGAAGCTTTCTTT
CSAGEGLNTEAFF
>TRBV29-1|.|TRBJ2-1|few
TGCAGCGTTGAAGGCAACGCCCGGGGTAGCTCCTACAATGAGCAGTTCTTC
CSVEGNARGSSYNEQFF
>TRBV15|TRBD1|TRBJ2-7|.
TGTGCCACCAGCAGAGTCGGGACAGACGGTTCCCGACGTTACTTC
CATSRVGTDGSRRYF
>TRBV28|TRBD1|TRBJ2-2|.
TGTGCCAGCTATAACAGGGGGCGCACCGGGGAGCTGTTTTTT
CASYNRGRTGELFF
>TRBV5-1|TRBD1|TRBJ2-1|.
TGCGCCAGCAGCTTGGGGACAGGGTACAATGAGCAGTTCTTC
CASSLGTGYNEQFF
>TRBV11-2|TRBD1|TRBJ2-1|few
TGTGCCAGCAGCTGGGACAGGCTAGTCAATGAGCAGTTCTTC
CASSWDRLVNEQFF
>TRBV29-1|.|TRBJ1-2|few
TGCAGCGTCGCGGGACGGCTGGTAGATGGCTACACCTTC
CSVAGRLVDGYTF
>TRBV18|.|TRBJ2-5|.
TGTGCCAGCTCACCAATCAGGGACCAAGAGACCCAGTACTTC
CASSPIRDQETQYF
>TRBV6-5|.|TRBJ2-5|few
TGTGCCAGCAGTTACCGGGGGGAGACCCAGTACTTC
CASSYRGETQYF
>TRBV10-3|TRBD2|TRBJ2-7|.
TGTGCCATCAATAGCGGGGGGCTAAGCTCCTACGAGCAGTACTTC
CAINSGGLSSYEQYF
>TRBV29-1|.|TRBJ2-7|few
TGCAGCGTTGGCTCCAGCTACGAGCAGTACTTC
CSVGSSYEQYF
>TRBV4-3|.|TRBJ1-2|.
TGCGCCAGCAGCCAAGAAGAATGGGCTGATACGGGCTACACCTTC
CASSQEEWADTGYTF
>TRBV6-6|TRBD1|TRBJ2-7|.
TGTGCCAGCAGTTACCGTAGGGGGCACATCTCCTACGAGCAGTACTTC
CASSYRRGHISYEQYF
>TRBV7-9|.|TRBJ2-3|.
TGTGCCAGCAGTCGTTCAGATACGCAGTATTTT
CASSRSDTQYF
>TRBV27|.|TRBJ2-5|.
TGTGCCAGCAGGCGTACAGGGACAGAGACCCAGTACTTC
CASRRTGTETQYF
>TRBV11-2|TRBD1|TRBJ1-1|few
TGTGCCAGCAGCTTAGCCCGGGACAGGGGGCTCAACACTGAAGCTTTCTTT
CASSLARDRGLNTEAFF
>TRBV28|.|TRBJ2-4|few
TGTGCCAGCAGCAAAAAAGTAGACATTCAGTACTTC
CASSKKVDIQYF
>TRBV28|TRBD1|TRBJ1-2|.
TGTGCCAGCAGTTTATCAGGGGGCCCTGGCTACACCTTC
CASSLSGGPGYTF
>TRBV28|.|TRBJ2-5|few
TGTGCCAGCTCCAGCCAAGAGACCCAGTACTTC
CASSSQETQYF
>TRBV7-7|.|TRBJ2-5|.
TGTGCCATCGCTCCGGGACTGAATATAAAGTACCAAGAGACCCAGTACTTC
CAIAPGLNIKYQETQYF
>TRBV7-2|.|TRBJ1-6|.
TGTGCCAGCAGCTTACGGGCAGGGGTCGGGAATTCACCCCTCCACTTT
CASSLRAGVGNSPLHF
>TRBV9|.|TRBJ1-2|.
TGTGCCAGCAGCTCAGGGCCTTCCTATGGCTACACCTTC
CASSSGPSYGYTF